This T cell receptor (beta chain) was documented in a study of cytomegalovirus exposure and HLA in healthy donors. PCR amplification relied on 60 Vbeta primers (plus 13 Jbeta primers). TCRdb keeps only in-frame clones here, not all; method: immunoSEQ multiplex PCR. The sample carries over 150,000 clones, approximately 76% recorded once. Regarding the study as a whole: An Asian-associated ancestry cluster reportedly showed fewer N-insertions than the roughly 700-donor mean in a later analysis.

A note on this clone: Its cognate antigen is unknown.

The V segment lost 0 bases and the J segment 4 bases; nucleotides outside the gene matches: 12. The CDR3 covers 17 residues. Germline CDR1 and CDR2: LGHNA and YSLEER. This TCR derives from a man in his 60s in good health and CMV-seronegative. Sequences were obtained from PBMCs. The gene calls are TRBV4-3 and TRBJ2-7; the match to TRBD2 covers 7 bases. CDR3 nucleotide sequence: TGCGCCAGCAGCCAAGAAACAGCAAGGACTAGGTTGTACGAGCAGTACTTC. This translates into CASSQETARTRLYEQYF.